This T cell receptor beta chain was sequenced during a study of Tregs in tolerant kidney transplant recipients. Points from the study as a whole: This study did not directly address biological reproducibility.

The germline gives CDR1 MNHEY, CDR2 SVGAGI. Trimming removed 6 bases at V and 0 bases at J, with 12 bases between. There are 15 residues in the CDR3. Clones were read by immunoSEQ multiplex PCR, and TCRdb kept only the in-frame ones, dropping some. This table has some 90,000 clones, roughly nine tenths appearing once. Notes on this clone: The target antigen is unknown.

This TCR derives from a human donor in good health. J is TRBJ1-5 and V is TRBV6-5; D call uncertain. Material: CD8+ T cells from blood. Here the CDR3 reads CASSLTSGSNQPQHF. In DNA, the CDR3 is TGTGCCAGCAGCCTCACATCAGGTAGCAATCAGCCCCAGCATTTT.